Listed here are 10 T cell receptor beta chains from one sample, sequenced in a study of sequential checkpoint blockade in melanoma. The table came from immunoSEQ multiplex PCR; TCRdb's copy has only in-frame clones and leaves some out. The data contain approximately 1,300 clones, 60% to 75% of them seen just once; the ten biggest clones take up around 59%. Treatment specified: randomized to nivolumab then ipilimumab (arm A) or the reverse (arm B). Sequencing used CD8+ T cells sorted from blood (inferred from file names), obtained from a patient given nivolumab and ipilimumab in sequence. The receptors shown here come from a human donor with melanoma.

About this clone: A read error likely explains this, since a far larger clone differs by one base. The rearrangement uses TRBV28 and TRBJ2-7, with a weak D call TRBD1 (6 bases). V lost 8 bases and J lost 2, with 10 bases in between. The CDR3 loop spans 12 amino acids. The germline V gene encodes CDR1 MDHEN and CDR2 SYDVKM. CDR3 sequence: CASDRRPYEQYF. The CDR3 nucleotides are TGTGCCAGCGACAGGAGACCCTACGAGCAGTACTTC.

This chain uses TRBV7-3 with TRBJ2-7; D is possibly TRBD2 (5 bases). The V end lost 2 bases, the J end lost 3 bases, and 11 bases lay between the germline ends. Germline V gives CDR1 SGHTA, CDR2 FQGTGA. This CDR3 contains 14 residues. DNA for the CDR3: TGTGCCAGCAGCTTAGTGGCGGGCGTCTACGAGCAGTACTTC. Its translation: CASSLVAGVYEQYF.

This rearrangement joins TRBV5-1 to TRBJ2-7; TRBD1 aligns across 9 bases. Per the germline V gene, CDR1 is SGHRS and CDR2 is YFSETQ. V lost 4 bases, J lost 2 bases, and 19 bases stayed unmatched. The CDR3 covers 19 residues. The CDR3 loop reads CASSVWGGQGNRQTYEQYF. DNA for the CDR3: TGCGCCAGCAGCGTGTGGGGGGGACAGGGAAATAGGCAAACCTACGAGCAGTACTTC. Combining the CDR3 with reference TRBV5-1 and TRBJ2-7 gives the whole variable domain KAGVTQTPRYLIKTRGQQVTLSCSPISGHRSVSWYQQTPGQGLQFLFEYFSETQRNKGNFPGRFSGRQFSNSRSEMNVSTLELGDSALYLCASSVWGGQGNRQTYEQYFGPGTRLTVT.

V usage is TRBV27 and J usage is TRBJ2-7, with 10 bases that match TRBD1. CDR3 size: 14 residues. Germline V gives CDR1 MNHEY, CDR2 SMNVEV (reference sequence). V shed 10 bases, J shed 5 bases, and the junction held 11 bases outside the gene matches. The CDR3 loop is CATGVLGTGDEQYF. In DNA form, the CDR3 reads TGTGCCACAGGGGTCCTTGGGACAGGGGACGAGCAGTACTTC.

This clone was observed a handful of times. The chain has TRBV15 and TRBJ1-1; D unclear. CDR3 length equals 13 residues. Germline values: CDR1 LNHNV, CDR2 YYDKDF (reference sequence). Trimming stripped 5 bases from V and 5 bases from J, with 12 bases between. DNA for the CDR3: TGTGCCACCAGCTCCACAACGCGGACTGAAGCTTTCTTT. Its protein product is CATSSTTRTEAFF.

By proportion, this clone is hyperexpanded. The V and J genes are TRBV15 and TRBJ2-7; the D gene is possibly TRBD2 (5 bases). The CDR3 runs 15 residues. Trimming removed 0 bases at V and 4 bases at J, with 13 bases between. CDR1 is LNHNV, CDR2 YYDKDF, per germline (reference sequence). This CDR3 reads CATSRDASIAYEQYF. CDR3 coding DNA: TGTGCCACCAGCAGAGATGCTAGCATCGCATACGAGCAGTACTTC. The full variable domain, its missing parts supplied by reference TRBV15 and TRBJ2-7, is DAMVIQNPRYQVTQFGKPVTLSCSQTLNHNVMYWYQQKSSQAPKLLFHYYDKDFNNEADTPDNFQSRRPNTSFCFLDIRSPGLGDTAMYLCATSRDASIAYEQYFGPGTRLTVT.

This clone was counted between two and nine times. The CDR3: CSVESRDRLPYEQYF. CDR3 in DNA: TGCAGCGTGGAGAGCCGGGACAGACTACCCTACGAGCAGTACTTC. This chain uses TRBV29-1 with TRBJ2-7; 7 nucleotides align to TRBD1. Germline V CDR1 and CDR2: SQVTM, ANQGSEA. The CDR3 contains 15 residues. The V segment lost 6 bases and the J segment 2 bases; nucleotides outside the gene matches: 13.

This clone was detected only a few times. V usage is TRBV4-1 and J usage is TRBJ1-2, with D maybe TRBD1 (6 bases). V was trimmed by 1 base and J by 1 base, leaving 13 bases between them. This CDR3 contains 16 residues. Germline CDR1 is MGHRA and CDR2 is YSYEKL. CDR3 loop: CASSQVLDSYNYGYTF. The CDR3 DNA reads TGCGCCAGCAGCCAAGTTTTGGACAGCTATAACTATGGCTACACCTTC.

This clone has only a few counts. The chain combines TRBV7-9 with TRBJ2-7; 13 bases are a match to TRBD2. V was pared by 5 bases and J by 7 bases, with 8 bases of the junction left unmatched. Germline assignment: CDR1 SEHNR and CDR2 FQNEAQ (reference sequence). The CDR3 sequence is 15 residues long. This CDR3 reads CASSPRTSGSVEQYF. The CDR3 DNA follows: TGTGCCAGCAGCCCGAGGACTAGCGGGAGTGTTGAGCAGTACTTC.

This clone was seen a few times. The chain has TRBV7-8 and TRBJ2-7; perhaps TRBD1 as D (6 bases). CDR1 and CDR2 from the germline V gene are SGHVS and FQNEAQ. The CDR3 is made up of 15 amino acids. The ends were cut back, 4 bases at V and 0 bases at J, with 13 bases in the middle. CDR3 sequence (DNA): TGTGCCAGCAGCTACCGGACAGTTTCCTCCTACGAGCAGTACTTC. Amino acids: CASSYRTVSSYEQYF.